The 18 T cell receptor beta chains listed next were all sequenced from one sample in a study of blood T cell repertoires in COVID-19 (dated by TCRdb to about 2020). The library was generated by the immunoSEQ multiplex PCR assay. Sourced from immuneACCESS, this table was stored by TCRdb with only in-frame sequences that have V and J called. A share of the clones is absent; for the studies checked, an unresolved V gene accounts for under half, and the remainder has no known explanation. The sample table shows under 300,000 clones, and roughly 85% are seen once. About an eighth of the sample goes to the ten largest clones. Sequencing was done on a sample of peripheral blood. These receptors were taken from a human donor in a cohort sampled during active COVID-19.

The gene calls are TRBV11-2 and TRBJ1-1, with D hard to call. Germline V gene sequence: CDR1 SGHAT, CDR2 FQNNGV. V was pared by 4 bases and J by 1 base, with 4 bases between. The CDR3 loop spans 12 amino acids. CDR3 amino acids: CASSSGNTEAFF. The DNA for the CDR3 is TGTGCCAGCAGCTCAGGGAACACTGAAGCTTTCTTT.

The CDR3 loop reads CASSPSQGGEQFF. The CDR3 DNA reads as TGTGCCAGCTCACCATCGCAGGGAGGTGAGCAGTTCTTC. The chain links TRBV18 to TRBJ2-1, with D possibly matching TRBD2 (6 bases). Per germline, CDR1 KGHSH and CDR2 LQKENI. Trimming removed 2 bases from V and 9 bases from J, with 11 bases in between. CDR3 size: 13 residues.

The chain has TRBV9 and TRBJ2-3, with TRBD2 as a possible D gene (6 bases). V was trimmed by 8 bases and J by 0 bases, leaving 19 bases between them. The germline V gene has CDR1 SGDLS and CDR2 YYNGEE. The CDR3 covers 16 residues. The DNA for the CDR3 is TGTGCCAGAGACCTCATAGCGGAAACTAGCACAGATACGCAGTATTTT. Translating gives CARDLIAETSTDTQYF.

This chain links TRBV14 with TRBJ2-1; 8 bases match TRBD2. The ends lost 3 bases at V and 2 bases at J; junction bases unmatched: 9. Germline V lookup: CDR1 SGHDN, CDR2 FVKESK. This CDR3 contains 17 residues. The CDR3 here is CASSQGGGRTPYNEQFF. The CDR3 region has the DNA TGTGCCAGCAGCCAGGGCGGCGGGAGGACCCCCTACAATGAGCAGTTCTTC. The full variable domain, completed using reference TRBV14 and TRBJ2-1, is EAGVTQFPSHSVIEKGQTVTLRCDPISGHDNLYWYRRVMGKEIKFLLHFVKESKQDESGMPNNRFLAERTGGTYSTLKVQPAELEDSGVYFCASSQGGGRTPYNEQFFGPGTRLTVL.

Concerning this clone itself: Other DNA sequences of this sample code for an identical CDR3. V and J are TRBV5-1 and TRBJ2-1; tentatively, D is TRBD2 (5 bases). The CDR3 runs to 14 residues. The germline V gene encodes CDR1 SGHRS and CDR2 YFSETQ. The V end lost 0 bases, the J end lost 4 bases, and 8 bases lay between the germline ends. Here the CDR3 DNA reads TGCGCCAGCAGCTTGGGAGGGCCGTACAATGAGCAGTTCTTC. Amino acids: CASSLGGPYNEQFF.

This chain uses TRBV11-2 with TRBJ2-7; tentatively, D is TRBD2 (6 bases). The CDR3 is 15 amino acids. V was cut by 4 bases and J by 7 bases, with 20 bases left in between. Germline loops: CDR1 SGHAT, CDR2 FQNNGV. CDR3: CASSSPRASAGEQYF. The CDR3 DNA follows: TGTGCCAGCAGCTCCCCCCGGGCCTCCGCGGGGGAGCAGTACTTC.

V gene TRBV19 combines with J gene TRBJ1-5; possible D gene TRBD1, 6 bases. CDR1 is LNHDA, CDR2 SQIVND, per germline (reference sequence). The CDR3 is made up of 16 amino acids. V lost 0 bases and J 10 bases, leaving 19 bases between the germline ends. CDR3: CASSIDGGGLRRPQHF. In nucleotides, the CDR3 is TGTGCCAGTAGTATAGATGGGGGGGGCCTCCGCCGACCCCAGCATTTT.

The chain joins TRBV7-2 to TRBJ2-5, with 10 bases matching TRBD2. Trimming cost V 4 bases and J 5 bases; bases outside gene matches: 4. This CDR3 contains 14 residues. Germline CDR1 and CDR2: SGHTA and FQGNSA. The chain's CDR3 is CASSSSGSRETQYF. The CDR3 nucleotides are TGTGCCAGCAGCTCTAGCGGGAGTAGGGAGACCCAGTACTTC. The whole variable domain, filled in from reference TRBV7-2 and TRBJ2-5, reads GAGVSQSPSNKVTEKGKDVELRCDPISGHTALYWYRQSLGQGLEFLIYFQGNSAPDKSGLPSDRFSAERTGGSVSTLTIQRTQQEDSAVYLCASSSSGSRETQYFGPGTRLLVL.

The rearrangement joins TRBV7-3 to TRBJ2-3; the match to TRBD2 covers 7 bases. The CDR3 has 14 amino acids. Per germline, CDR1 SGHTA and CDR2 FQGTGA. Germline trimming cut 5 bases from V and 3 bases from J; bases unmatched to any gene: 5. CDR3 nucleotide sequence: TGTGCCAGCAGCGCTAGCGGACTGACAGATACGCAGTATTTT. Encoded protein: CASSASGLTDTQYF. Supplemented by reference TRBV7-3 and TRBJ2-3, the full variable domain reads GAGVSQTPSNKVTEKGKYVELRCDPISGHTALYWYRQSLGQGPEFLIYFQGTGAADDSGLPNDRFFAVRPEGSVSTLKIQRTERGDSAVYLCASSASGLTDTQYFGPGTRLTVL.

About this clone: Other DNA sequences in this specimen translate into the identical CDR3. The chain is built from TRBV28 and TRBJ2-7; 9 bases line up with TRBD2. V lost 2 bases and J lost 4; bases outside the gene matches: 3. Germline-derived CDR1 and CDR2 are MDHEN and SYDVKM. This CDR3 is built from 14 residues. The DNA of the CDR3 is TGTGCCAGCAGTTTAGGCGGGAGGGGTTACGAGCAGTACTTC. As protein: CASSLGGRGYEQYF.

The chain is built from TRBV28 and TRBJ1-6, with a possible D match to TRBD1 (6 bases). Germline V gene lookup returns CDR1 MDHEN and CDR2 SYDVKM. The CDR3 runs 15 residues. With 4 bases removed from V and 7 bases from J, the gap between germline ends came to 14 bases. The CDR3 nucleotides are TGTGCCAGCAGTTCCGGACAGCTTGGGAATTCACCCCTCCACTTT. Translated, it gives CASSSGQLGNSPLHF.

This sequence joins TRBV9 and TRBJ2-1; TRBD2 matches at 7 bases. Per germline, CDR1 SGDLS and CDR2 YYNGEE. The CDR3 extends over 15 amino acids. Trimming at V came to 0 bases and at J to 7 bases, leaving 7 bases not matched to a gene. The DNA for the CDR3 is TGTGCCAGCAGCGTAGAGGCGGGAGTTTATAATGAGCAGTTCTTC. It encodes CASSVEAGVYNEQFF.

The CDR3 coding sequence is TGTGCCAGCAGGGACAGGGCCTCCTACGAGCAGTACTTC. Its protein product is CASRDRASYEQYF. The chain combines TRBV2 with TRBJ2-7; 8 bases fit TRBD1. The CDR3 covers 13 residues. The germline CDR1 and CDR2 sequences are SNHLY and FYNNEI. V dropped 6 bases and J dropped 0; count of bases not matched to a gene: 1.

The chain joins TRBV7-6 to TRBJ2-1; 8 bases are shared with TRBD2. Trimming at V came to 3 bases and at J to 10 bases, leaving 11 bases not matched to a gene. Germline CDR1 and CDR2: SGHVS and FNYEAQ. The CDR3 contains 15 residues. This CDR3 is CASSFRAGELEEQFF. In DNA form, the CDR3 reads TGTGCCAGCAGCTTCAGAGCGGGAGAGTTGGAAGAGCAGTTCTTC.

The rearrangement links TRBV2 to TRBJ2-5; 10 bases match TRBD2. The CDR3 sequence is 15 residues long. Trimming cost V 3 bases and J 5 bases; bases outside gene matches: 6. CDR1 is SNHLY, CDR2 FYNNEI, per germline. DNA for the CDR3: TGTGCCAGCAGTGACCCTAGCGGGGGTGGGGAGACCCAGTACTTC. Translation: CASSDPSGGGETQYF.

This chain links TRBV7-2 with TRBJ1-1; possibly TRBD1 for D (6 bases). The CDR3 contains 12 residues. Trimming removed 1 base from V and 8 bases from J, with 8 bases in between. Germline V CDR1 and CDR2: SGHTA, FQGNSA. This CDR3 is CASSLDRGEAFF. The CDR3 DNA reads TGTGCCAGCAGCTTAGATAGGGGGGAAGCTTTCTTT.

The chain combines TRBV7-6 with TRBJ2-7, with no clear D. Germline CDR1 SGHVS, CDR2 FNYEAQ. The CDR3 covers 11 residues. The V gene lost 5 bases and the J gene lost 5 bases, with 7 bases spanning the gap. The CDR3 loop reads CASSMENEQYF. In DNA form, the CDR3 reads TGTGCCAGCAGCATGGAGAACGAGCAGTACTTC.

The V gene is TRBV19, the J gene TRBJ2-3, with 7 bases fitting TRBD2. Germline CDR1 and CDR2: LNHDA and SQIVND (reference sequence). V lost 6 bases to trimming and J lost 8 bases; unmatched junction nucleotides: 17. This CDR3 comprises 16 residues. In nucleotides, the CDR3 is TGTGCCAGTAGCCCCATGGGGGGACTACGTGGCGGTACGCAGTATTTT. Protein product: CASSPMGGLRGGTQYF. Complete variable domain (other parts from reference TRBV19 and TRBJ2-3): DGGITQSPKYLFRKEGQNVTLSCEQNLNHDAMYWYRQDPGQGLRLIYYSQIVNDFQKGDIAEGYSVSREKKESFPLTVTSAQKNPTAFYLCASSPMGGLRGGTQYFGPGTRLTVL.